The 17 T cell receptor beta chains given below trace back to one sample, sequenced in a study of neurological immune-mediated disorders. Time point denoted: longitudinal time-point 2. One entry per CDR3 protein results from TCRdb running MiXCR on the 5' RACE reads. The sample gives some 100,000 distinct CDR3 sequences, about 13% of which show up once; roughly 5% is in the top ten. The sequenced sample consisted of PBMCs. These receptors all stem from a female donor with HTLV-1-associated myelopathy (HAM/TSP).

This clonotype was picked up many times. The CDR3 region has the DNA TGTGCCAGCAGCTTTGCAGGACAGGGGGCAAGGGAGCAGTACTTC. Its translation: CASSFAGQGAREQYF. The chain employs TRBV11-2 and TRBJ2-7; 11 bases agree with TRBD1. V lost 3 bases and J lost 7; bases outside the gene matches: 8. The CDR3 length is 15 residues. Germline-derived CDR1 and CDR2 are SGHAT and FQNNGV.

V is TRBV12-3 or TRBV12-4 and J is TRBJ1-1; D gene ambiguous. CDR3 length equals 12 residues. V was trimmed by 8 bases and J by 4 bases, leaving 11 bases between them. CDR3 region: CASGNPGTEAFF. The CDR3 coding sequence is TGTGCCAGCGGAAACCCGGGCACTGAAGCTTTCTTT.

This clonotype was seen repeatedly, ten times or more. The chain employs TRBV5-6 and TRBJ2-1; TRBD1 agrees at 12 bases. V trimming: 4 bases; J trimming: 7 bases; junction bases outside the gene matches: 9. The CDR3 is made up of 16 amino acids. CDR1 is SGHDT, CDR2 YYEEEE, per germline. The CDR3 DNA follows: TGTGCCAGCAGCCCCGGGACAGGGGGCAGGTGGAATGAGCAGTTCTTC. It encodes CASSPGTGGRWNEQFF.

In its sample, this clonotype was seen many times. This chain links TRBV7-2 with TRBJ2-7, with D possibly TRBD1 on 5 matching bases. V was cut by 1 base and J by 3 bases, with 16 bases left in between. Germline values: CDR1 SGHTA, CDR2 FQGNSA. The CDR3 contains 16 residues. CDR3 in amino acids: CASSLVSGRAYYEQYF. The CDR3 DNA reads TGTGCCAGCAGCTTAGTCTCTGGCAGGGCGTACTACGAGCAGTACTTC.

Points on this clonotype: The junction departs from germline at one end; a sequencing error may be responsible. The rearrangement joins TRBV10-3 to TRBJ1-5; D is possibly TRBD1 (6 bases). The CDR3 has 14 residues. Germline values: CDR1 ENHRY, CDR2 SYGVKD. DNA of the CDR3: TGTGTCATCAGTGAGGGGGGGGCTACTCAGCCCCAGCATTTT. Its translation: CVISEGGATQPQHF.

The V and J genes are TRBV12-3 or TRBV12-4 and TRBJ2-2; 10 nucleotides align to TRBD2. This CDR3 is 15 amino acids long. V shed 5 bases and J 5 bases; nucleotides not matched to a gene: 5. CDR3 nucleotides: TGTGCCAGCAGTCTTAGCGGGGGGATGACCGGGGAGCTGTTTTTT. Translation: CASSLSGGMTGELFF.

The table lists this clonotype with many counts. J is TRBJ2-3 and V is TRBV12-3 or TRBV12-4; no clear D. V lost 1 base and J 0 bases, leaving 5 bases between the germline ends. The CDR3 sequence is 14 residues long. For the CDR3, the DNA is TGTGCCAGCAGTTTAGGAAGGAGCACAGATACGCAGTATTTT. This translates into CASSLGRSTDTQYF.

This clonotype has a count of ten or more. The gene calls are TRBV20-1 and TRBJ1-6, with D possibly TRBD1 on 5 matching bases. V was clipped by 6 bases and J by 4 bases, with 7 bases between them. The CDR3 is made up of 12 amino acids. The germline V gene has CDR1 DFQATT and CDR2 SNEGSKA (reference sequence). CDR3 in DNA: TGCAGTGCGAGACAGTATAATTCACCCCTCCACTTT. As protein: CSARQYNSPLHF.

The chain is built from TRBV7-9 and TRBJ2-1; 9 bases fit TRBD2. CDR1 and CDR2 (germline): SEHNR, FQNEAQ (reference sequence). The CDR3 has 16 residues. Germline trimming cut 1 base from V and 4 bases from J; bases unmatched to any gene: 5. The CDR3 protein is CASSLETSGLYNEQFF. The CDR3 DNA follows: TGTGCCAGCAGCTTAGAGACTAGCGGACTATACAATGAGCAGTTCTTC.

V and J are TRBV5-1 and TRBJ1-3; possible D gene TRBD1, 5 bases. Between the trimmed V and J ends, which lost 0 bases and 4 bases, there was a span of 11 bases. Germline V CDR1 and CDR2: SGHRS, YFSETQ. The CDR3 covers 15 residues. The CDR3: CASSLGDRVGNTIYF. Written as DNA, the CDR3 is TGCGCCAGCAGCTTGGGCGACAGAGTCGGAAACACCATATATTTT.

This clonotype was detected ten times or more. The chain has TRBV11-2 and TRBJ2-7; TRBD1 matches 7 bases. Germline values: CDR1 SGHAT, CDR2 FQNNGV. CDR3 length: 14 residues. The junction had 5 bases not matched to a gene; V was cut back by 1 base and J by 5 bases. CDR3 nucleotides: TGTGCCAGCAGCTTAGCGGGACAGCCCCACGAGCAGTACTTC. Its protein is CASSLAGQPHEQYF.

The sample holds many counts of this clonotype. The chain joins TRBV5-1 to TRBJ2-5; 9 bases fit TRBD1. The CDR3 sequence is 15 residues long. CDR1 SGHRS and CDR2 YFSETQ come from the germline V gene. Trimming removed 3 bases from V and 3 bases from J; junction bases left unmatched: 6. In DNA, the CDR3 is TGCGCCAGCAGCTCCGGGACAGGGAATAAAGAGACCCAGTACTTC. Its translation: CASSSGTGNKETQYF.

V is TRBV7-6 and J is TRBJ2-3; 10 bases line up with TRBD1. Losses at the gene ends were 6 bases for V and 8 bases for J; bases not matched to a gene: 8. The CDR3 runs to 14 residues. Germline CDR1 reads SGHVS; CDR2 reads FNYEAQ. The CDR3 is CASRPGTGDGTQYF. The DNA for the CDR3 is TGTGCCAGCAGACCCGGGACAGGGGACGGTACGCAGTATTTT.

The sample holds many counts of this clonotype. The chain has TRBV7-9 and TRBJ2-3; 7 nucleotides match TRBD1. V trimming: 2 bases; J trimming: 5 bases; junction bases outside the gene matches: 7. Germline assignment: CDR1 SEHNR and CDR2 FQNEAQ (reference sequence). The CDR3 spans 15 residues. The CDR3 DNA reads TGTGCCAGCAGCTTACGACAGGGAAGTCAAGATACGCAGTATTTT. Encoded protein: CASSLRQGSQDTQYF.

By proportion, this clonotype is medium-sized. V gene TRBV6-5 combines with J gene TRBJ2-7; 7 bases map to TRBD2. This CDR3 is 12 amino acids long. The J segment lost 7 bases and the V segment lost 8 bases, leaving 8 bases of the junction unmatched. The germline gives CDR1 MNHEY, CDR2 SVGAGI. This CDR3 reads CASRGDEAEQYF. The CDR3 nucleotides are TGTGCCAGCCGGGGGGACGAGGCAGAGCAGTACTTC.

For this clonotype: One end of the junction varies from germline; a read error may be responsible. This chain's CDR3 is CATSSGTSGGNEQFF. DNA for the CDR3: TGTGCTACCAGCTCCGGGACTAGCGGGGGCAATGAGCAGTTCTTC. This sequence joins TRBV15 and TRBJ2-1; 14 bases align to TRBD2. The germline gives CDR1 LNHNV, CDR2 YYDKDF (reference sequence). This CDR3 contains 15 residues.

At least ten counts were recorded for this clonotype. The chain employs TRBV7-9 and TRBJ2-3; 9 bases agree with TRBD2. This CDR3 has 14 amino acids. Looked up from germline, CDR1 is SEHNR and CDR2 is FQNEAQ (reference sequence). Trimming at V came to 6 bases and at J to 1 base, leaving 2 bases not matched to a gene. For the CDR3, the DNA is TGTGCCAGCAGTGAGCGGGGGGGCACAGATACGCAGTATTTT. Its translation: CASSERGGTDTQYF.